Shown below are 16 T cell receptor beta chains from a single sample sequenced in a study of response to subunit inactivated influenza vaccine. TCRdb independently ran MiXCR on the RT-PCR reads; one entry per CDR3 protein. The table records roughly 780,000 distinct CDR3 sequences, about a fifth of them present only once. Sequenced material: PBMCs from blood, taken 4 to 6 days after vaccination. These receptors came from a man over 45 who received an inactivated influenza vaccine.

This chain joins TRBV15 and TRBJ2-1; D ambiguous. In germline, CDR1 is LNHNV, CDR2 YYDKDF (reference sequence). V lost 9 bases and J lost 9, with 15 bases in between. The CDR3 contains 12 residues. CDR3 DNA sequence: TGTGCCACAAGCGACTGGGCGGCTGAGCAGTTCTTC. Translated, it gives CATSDWAAEQFF.

This clonotype was counted a few times. The chain joins TRBV29-1 to TRBJ2-3; TRBD2 agrees at 13 bases. Trimming cost V 4 bases and J 0 bases; bases outside gene matches: 4. Germline CDR1 reads SQVTM; CDR2 reads ANQGSEA. CDR3 length: 16 residues. The CDR3: CSVGGLAGPSTDTQYF. CDR3 DNA sequence: TGCAGCGTTGGGGGACTAGCGGGACCTAGCACAGATACGCAGTATTTT.

This clonotype appeared a few times. J is TRBJ2-1 and V is TRBV4-1, with 7 positions matching TRBD2. The J segment lost 5 bases and the V segment lost 3 bases, leaving 7 bases of the junction unmatched. The CDR3 is 15 residues long. The germline V gene has CDR1 MGHRA and CDR2 YSYEKL. Here the CDR3 reads CASSQQTSPHNEQFF. CDR3 bases: TGCGCCAGCAGCCAGCAGACTAGCCCCCACAATGAGCAGTTCTTC.

This clonotype has at least ten counts. The chain uses TRBV24-1 and TRBJ2-1; D gene ambiguous. This CDR3 region has 16 residues. From germline, CDR1 is KGHDR and CDR2 SFDVKD. The V end lost 1 base, the J end lost 5 bases, and 14 bases lay between the germline ends. The CDR3 nucleotides read TGTGCCACCAGTGATTTCGGCAGGTCGGGCCACAATGAGCAGTTCTTC. Translation: CATSDFGRSGHNEQFF.

This chain joins TRBV12-3 or TRBV12-4 and TRBJ1-6, with 10 bases aligning to TRBD1. The CDR3 covers 14 residues. V shed 6 bases and J 9 bases; nucleotides not matched to a gene: 5. CDR3 amino acids: CASRDRGQGSPLHF. The CDR3 nucleotides read TGTGCCAGCAGAGACAGGGGGCAGGGTTCACCCCTCCACTTT.

The chain joins TRBV18 to TRBJ2-1, with TRBD2 as a possible D gene (6 bases). Germline assignment: CDR1 KGHSH and CDR2 LQKENI. V dropped 0 bases and J dropped 6 bases, with 12 bases sitting between them. CDR3 size: 15 residues. CDR3 in amino acids: CASSPPVLAFNEQFF. The CDR3 DNA follows: TGTGCCAGCTCACCACCTGTACTAGCTTTCAATGAGCAGTTCTTC. Variable domain in full (rest from reference TRBV18 and TRBJ2-1): NAGVMQNPRHLVRRRGQEARLRCSPMKGHSHVYWYRQLPEEGLKFMVYLQKENIIDESGMPKERFSAEFPKEGPSILRIQQVVRGDSAAYFCASSPPVLAFNEQFFGPGTRLTVL.

This clonotype was recorded a few times. V and J are TRBV24-1 and TRBJ2-3; 9 nucleotides match TRBD2. The V segment lost 4 bases and the J segment 2 bases; nucleotides outside the gene matches: 6. This CDR3 spans 16 amino acids. CDR1 is KGHDR and CDR2 is SFDVKD in the germline V gene. The CDR3 spells CATSDTLAGDTDTQYF. The CDR3 DNA is TGTGCCACCAGTGACACACTAGCGGGCGACACAGATACGCAGTATTTT.

This clonotype was detected only a few times. The chain uses TRBV20-1 and TRBJ2-1, with 9 positions matching TRBD2. The germline CDR1 and CDR2 sequences are DFQATT and SNEGSKA (reference sequence). The junction had 8 bases not matched to a gene; V was cut back by 6 bases and J by 5 bases. This CDR3 is built from 14 residues. CDR3 nucleotides: TGCAGTGCCCCTAGCGGGAACGGCAACAATGAGCAGTTCTTC. This sequence encodes CSAPSGNGNNEQFF.

This clonotype has a count of ten or more. This sequence joins TRBV5-5 and TRBJ2-5; D unresolved. CDR3 size: 13 residues. The germline V gene has CDR1 SGHKS and CDR2 YYEKEE (reference sequence). V was shortened by 1 base and J by 2 bases, with 6 bases between the two germline ends. CDR3 amino acids: CASSLSLQETQYF. CDR3 DNA: TGTGCCAGCAGCTTGTCGCTACAAGAGACCCAGTACTTC.

This rearrangement joins TRBV20-1 to TRBJ2-7, with TRBD2 matching 12 bases. This CDR3 has 13 amino acids. V lost 6 bases to trimming and J lost 5 bases; unmatched junction nucleotides: 5. The germline V gene encodes CDR1 DFQATT and CDR2 SNEGSKA (reference sequence). The CDR3 DNA sequence: TGCAGTGCAGGACTAGCGGGGTATCACGAGCAGTACTTC. Protein product: CSAGLAGYHEQYF.

This chain links TRBV6-2 or TRBV6-3 with TRBJ2-1, with no clear D. The CDR3 has 14 amino acids. CDR1 is MNHEY and CDR2 is SVGEGT in the germline V gene. The V gene lost 0 bases and the J gene lost 8 bases, with 11 bases spanning the gap. CDR3 bases: TGTGCCAGCAGTTACTCCTTCGGTGGGGATGAGCAGTTCTTC. As protein: CASSYSFGGDEQFF.

This clonotype has more than one count but fewer than ten. V usage is TRBV6-1 and J usage is TRBJ2-5, with D maybe TRBD1 (6 bases). V was pared by 3 bases and J by 1 base, with 12 bases between. The CDR3 is 15 residues long. The V gene's germline CDR1 is MNHNS and CDR2 SASEGT. CDR3 region: CASSEAQGSQETQYF. The CDR3 DNA sequence: TGTGCCAGCAGTGAGGCTCAGGGGTCCCAAGAGACCCAGTACTTC.

The J gene is TRBJ2-3, the V gene TRBV29-1; D not certain. Germline V gives CDR1 SQVTM, CDR2 ANQGSEA. V was pared by 8 bases and J by 0 bases, with 9 bases between. The CDR3 sequence is 12 residues long. The CDR3 nucleotides are TGCAGCATTACCGGTAGCACAGATACGCAGTATTTT. Translated, it gives CSITGSTDTQYF.

In this sample, this clonotype turned up a few times. This chain joins TRBV5-1 and TRBJ2-4; 7 bases map to TRBD2. The CDR3 is made up of 20 amino acids. Per germline, CDR1 SGHRS and CDR2 YFSETQ. V shed 0 bases and J 3 bases; nucleotides not matched to a gene: 18. The CDR3 DNA sequence: TGCGCCAGCAGCTTGGAGGGGAGAACAGGAGTCCGCGGGAGCAAAAACATTCAGTACTTC. Amino acid sequence: CASSLEGRTGVRGSKNIQYF.

The chain carries TRBV4-3 and TRBJ2-3; the D is unclear. Germline V gene lookup returns CDR1 LGHNA and CDR2 YSLEER. Trimming took 4 bases from V and 0 from J, leaving 5 bases between them. The CDR3 loop spans 13 amino acids. The CDR3 DNA sequence: TGCGCCAGCAGCCGAGAGAGCACAGATACGCAGTATTTT. It encodes CASSRESTDTQYF.

This clonotype was counted many times. The V gene is TRBV20-1, the J gene TRBJ2-5, with 8 bases lining up with TRBD1. Trimming at V came to 5 bases and at J to 6 bases, leaving 5 bases not matched to a gene. The length of the CDR3 is 12 residues. Germline CDR1 is DFQATT and CDR2 is SNEGSKA (reference sequence). CDR3 in DNA: TGCAGTGCTCACAGGGGGAGTAAGACCCAGTACTTC. Translating gives CSAHRGSKTQYF.